Each of the 30 T cell receptor beta chains below was sequenced from the same sample in a study of Tregs in tolerant kidney transplant recipients. Libraries were prepared by immunoSEQ multiplex PCR; TCRdb keeps only in-frame clonotypes and omits some of them. This sample has roughly 64,000 clones, with around 98% found just once. The material was Tregs from blood, obtained before the transplant. Every receptor here comes from a human donor who received a combined kidney and bone marrow transplant.

The chain couples TRBV2 to TRBJ1-3; 8 bases agree with TRBD1. The CDR3 runs to 13 residues. V trimming: 11 bases; J trimming: 4 bases; junction bases outside the gene matches: 7. Germline loops: CDR1 SNHLY, CDR2 FYNNEI. CDR3 loop: CASTGGRGNTIYF. CDR3 nucleotide sequence: TGTGCCTCCACAGGGGGGAGAGGAAACACCATATATTTT.

J is TRBJ2-7 and V is TRBV11-3; no reliable D call. Germline values: CDR1 SGHNT, CDR2 YENEEA. V lost 2 bases, J lost 0 bases, and 14 bases lay in between. The CDR3 contains 16 residues. The DNA of the CDR3 is TGTGCCAGCAGCTTACAGGCGCCGGAAAGCTCCTACGAGCAGTACTTC. As protein: CASSLQAPESSYEQYF. The full variable domain, rest sourced from reference TRBV11-3 and TRBJ2-7, is EAGVVQSPRYKIIEKKQPVAFWCNPISGHNTLYWYLQNLGQGPELLIRYENEEAVDDSQLPKDRFSAERLKGVDSTLKIQPAELGDSAVYLCASSLQAPESSYEQYFGPGTRLTVT.

V is TRBV7-2 and J is TRBJ2-5; TRBD1 is a possible D gene (6 bases). Germline V lookup: CDR1 SGHTA, CDR2 FQGNSA. The CDR3 extends over 14 amino acids. V shed 0 bases and J shed 5 bases, with 10 bases lying between them. The CDR3 loop reads CASSLAGGRETQYF. CDR3 in DNA: TGTGCCAGCAGCTTAGCTGGGGGCAGGGAGACCCAGTACTTC.

The chain combines TRBV14 with TRBJ1-5; no clear D gene. V was cut by 4 bases and J by 6 bases, with 10 bases left in between. The CDR3 length is 13 residues. In germline, CDR1 is SGHDN, CDR2 FVKESK. The DNA of the CDR3 is TGTGCCAGCAGCCGAGGGTTGCGTCAGCCCCAGCATTTT. It yields the protein CASSRGLRQPQHF.

The V and J genes are TRBV7-3 and TRBJ2-2, with 16 positions matching TRBD2. This CDR3 comprises 19 residues. J lost 6 bases, V lost 5 bases, and 12 bases had no gene match. Germline assignment: CDR1 SGHTA and CDR2 FQGTGA. The CDR3 DNA reads as TGTGCCAGCAGCCTCCGGGGACTAGCGGGGGGGCCTTTTCCCGGGGAGCTGTTTTTT. Amino acids: CASSLRGLAGGPFPGELFF.

The chain recombines TRBV19 with TRBJ1-5, with 10 bases that match TRBD1. The V and J ends lost 7 bases and 2 bases, in that order; junction bases with no gene match: 17. Germline V CDR1 and CDR2: LNHDA, SQIVND (reference sequence). This CDR3 comprises 19 residues. CDR3 sequence reads: CASMKRTGGSLGRNQPQHF. The CDR3 nucleotides are TGTGCCAGTATGAAGCGGACAGGGGGAAGTTTAGGACGCAATCAGCCCCAGCATTTT. The full variable domain, with the rest looked up from reference TRBV19 and TRBJ1-5, is DGGITQSPKYLFRKEGQNVTLSCEQNLNHDAMYWYRQDPGQGLRLIYYSQIVNDFQKGDIAEGYSVSREKKESFPLTVTSAQKNPTAFYLCASMKRTGGSLGRNQPQHFGDGTRLSIL.

A single count supports this clone. The rearrangement uses TRBV7-8 and TRBJ1-3; D is ambiguous. The CDR3 consists of 14 residues. Germline loops: CDR1 SGHVS, CDR2 FQNEAQ. V was shortened by 6 bases and J by 2 bases, with 11 bases between the two germline ends. CDR3 loop: CASRQYATGNTIYF. In DNA form, the CDR3 reads TGTGCCAGCAGGCAATATGCTACTGGAAACACCATATATTTT.

The chain uses TRBV6-5 and TRBJ1-5; TRBD1 aligns across 7 bases. The V and J ends lost 6 bases and 0 bases, in that order; junction bases with no gene match: 2. The CDR3 length is 14 residues. Germline CDR1 is MNHEY and CDR2 is SVGAGI. This CDR3 reads CASSGTASNQPQHF. The DNA for the CDR3 is TGTGCCAGCAGCGGGACAGCTAGCAATCAGCCCCAGCATTTT.

V is TRBV29-1 and J is TRBJ1-2; D is unclear. The CDR3 is made up of 11 amino acids. Deletions cut 6 bases from V and 1 base from J, with 6 bases between. Germline CDR1 SQVTM, CDR2 ANQGSEA. CDR3 nucleotides: TGCAGCGTACCCTATAACTATGGCTACACCTTC. It is translated as CSVPYNYGYTF.

This chain links TRBV20-1 with TRBJ2-7; D unresolved. V dropped 6 bases and J dropped 6 bases, with 12 bases sitting between them. CDR1 and CDR2 (germline): DFQATT, SNEGSKA (reference sequence). This CDR3 region has 11 residues. The CDR3, as DNA: TGCAGTGCCTCTATTCCCGGCGAGCAGTACTTC. As protein: CSASIPGEQYF.

This clone was seen just once. The gene calls are TRBV5-1 and TRBJ2-7, with D tentatively TRBD1 (6 bases). Germline V lookup: CDR1 SGHRS, CDR2 YFSETQ. The CDR3 contains 14 residues. The V end lost 1 base, the J end lost 4 bases, and 12 bases lay between the germline ends. The chain's CDR3 is CASSLTGQTYEQYF. The CDR3 nucleotides read TGCGCCAGCAGCTTGACGGGACAAACTTACGAGCAGTACTTC.

This clone was seen once. V is TRBV7-2 and J is TRBJ2-1, with TRBD2 identical over 14 bases. Per the germline V gene, CDR1 is SGHTA and CDR2 is FQGNSA. The CDR3 runs to 19 residues. The J segment lost 1 base and the V segment lost 3 bases, leaving 8 bases of the junction unmatched. The CDR3 bases are TGTGCCAGCAGCTTGATGACTAGCGGGAGGGCCGTATCCTACAATGAGCAGTTCTTC. This sequence encodes CASSLMTSGRAVSYNEQFF.

The rearrangement joins TRBV19 to TRBJ1-5; perhaps TRBD1 as D (6 bases). This CDR3 spans 13 amino acids. Germline values: CDR1 LNHDA, CDR2 SQIVND (reference sequence). Trimming stripped 6 bases from V and 7 bases from J, with 13 bases between. The DNA for the CDR3 is TGTGCCAGTAGGGGACACACGGACCAGCCCCAGCATTTT. Protein sequence: CASRGHTDQPQHF. Based on the CDR3 plus reference TRBV19 and TRBJ1-5, the full variable domain is DGGITQSPKYLFRKEGQNVTLSCEQNLNHDAMYWYRQDPGQGLRLIYYSQIVNDFQKGDIAEGYSVSREKKESFPLTVTSAQKNPTAFYLCASRGHTDQPQHFGDGTRLSIL.

The chain uses TRBV5-1 and TRBJ2-3; weak D call: TRBD2 (6 bases). The ends were cut back, 5 bases at V and 0 bases at J, with 7 bases in the middle. The CDR3 spans 13 residues. Per germline, CDR1 SGHRS and CDR2 YFSETQ. CDR3 region: CASRGTSTDTQYF. CDR3 nucleotide sequence: TGCGCCAGCAGGGGGACTAGCACAGATACGCAGTATTTT.

This clone appeared a few times. J is TRBJ2-7 and V is TRBV5-1, with D unclear. CDR1 and CDR2 from the germline V gene are SGHRS and YFSETQ. CDR3 length equals 12 residues. Trimming cost V 4 bases and J 0 bases, with 5 bases left between them. The CDR3 region is CASSLSSYEQYF. The CDR3 nucleotides are TGCGCCAGCAGCCTGAGCTCCTACGAGCAGTACTTC.

The chain carries TRBV29-1 and TRBJ1-2; weak D call: TRBD1 (5 bases). This CDR3 contains 14 residues. V was pared by 5 bases and J by 2 bases, with 15 bases between. Germline loops: CDR1 SQVTM, CDR2 ANQGSEA. In DNA form, the CDR3 reads TGCAGCGTTAGCCCAGGGCCCGCCAACTATGGCTACACCTTC. The encoded protein is CSVSPGPANYGYTF.

The V call is TRBV5-1, the J call TRBJ1-1; D uncertain. V dropped 2 bases and J dropped 0 bases, with 5 bases sitting between them. CDR3 length: 13 amino acids. From germline, CDR1 is SGHRS and CDR2 YFSETQ. CDR3 in DNA: TGCGCCAGCAGCTTTCGGGTGAACACTGAAGCTTTCTTT. It encodes CASSFRVNTEAFF.

The chain joins TRBV5-6 to TRBJ1-1; possible D gene TRBD1, 5 bases. The V end lost 0 bases, the J end lost 7 bases, and 13 bases lay between the germline ends. CDR3 length: 14 residues. Germline CDR1 reads SGHDT; CDR2 reads YYEEEE. Here the CDR3 DNA reads TGTGCCAGCAGCTTGGAAGCCGGGAGGGGTGAAGCTTTCTTT. It encodes CASSLEAGRGEAFF.

The rearrangement joins TRBV9 to TRBJ2-3; 7 bases line up with TRBD2. This CDR3 is 16 amino acids long. Losses at the gene ends were 0 bases for V and 2 bases for J; bases not matched to a gene: 6. Germline V gene sequence: CDR1 SGDLS, CDR2 YYNGEE. As DNA, the CDR3 is TGTGCCAGCAGCGTAGCCAGCGGGGAGTACACAGATACGCAGTATTTT. Translation gives CASSVASGEYTDTQYF.

The rearrangement joins TRBV18 to TRBJ2-2, with D possibly matching TRBD2 (6 bases). Germline CDR1 is KGHSH and CDR2 is LQKENI. Trimming left V 3 bases short and J 5 bases short, with 16 bases between. The CDR3 extends over 16 amino acids. This CDR3 reads CASSPLGGRGTGELFF. CDR3 bases: TGTGCCAGCTCACCGCTGGGAGGCCGGGGGACCGGGGAGCTGTTTTTT.

The J gene is TRBJ2-5, the V gene TRBV2; 8 bases are a match to TRBD2. The CDR3 runs to 14 residues. Germline-derived CDR1 and CDR2 are SNHLY and FYNNEI. Trimming at V came to 2 bases and at J to 3 bases, leaving 2 bases not matched to a gene. Here the CDR3 DNA reads TGTGCCAGCAGTGAATTAGCGGGAAAAGAGACCCAGTACTTC. Protein: CASSELAGKETQYF.

V gene TRBV27 combines with J gene TRBJ1-1; D may be TRBD1 (6 bases). Germline V gene sequence: CDR1 MNHEY, CDR2 SMNVEV (reference sequence). Trimming cost V 7 bases and J 0 bases, with 12 bases left between them. The CDR3 contains 14 residues. The CDR3 coding sequence is TGTGCCAGCACCAGGCAGGGGCTGAACACTGAAGCTTTCTTT. This gives the protein CASTRQGLNTEAFF.

The chain couples TRBV19 to TRBJ2-5, with D perhaps matching TRBD2 (5 bases). The V end was cut by 9 bases, the J end by 3 bases, with 23 bases between. Germline CDR1 LNHDA, CDR2 SQIVND (reference sequence). CDR3 length: 16 residues. For the CDR3, the DNA is TGTGCCAGCAAGACTACGGGCAGGCTTCGGGAAGAGACCCAGTACTTC. Protein sequence: CASKTTGRLREETQYF.

The chain recombines TRBV19 with TRBJ1-1; 11 nucleotides line up with TRBD1. This CDR3 is built from 13 residues. The germline gives CDR1 LNHDA, CDR2 SQIVND (reference sequence). Trimming removed 9 bases from V and 5 bases from J; junction bases left unmatched: 5. The chain's CDR3 is CASGQGAWTEAFF. DNA of the CDR3: TGTGCCAGCGGACAGGGGGCGTGGACTGAAGCTTTCTTT.

The rearrangement uses TRBV5-5 and TRBJ1-3; D uncertain. The CDR3 is 14 residues long. Germline V gives CDR1 SGHKS, CDR2 YYEKEE (reference sequence). V was pared by 6 bases and J by 0 bases, with 10 bases between. The CDR3 region has the DNA TGTGCCAGCACCCGGTCCATCTCTGGAAACACCATATATTTT. It encodes CASTRSISGNTIYF.

This sequence joins TRBV20-1 and TRBJ1-4, with D uncertain. CDR3 length: 10 amino acids. Germline V gene lookup returns CDR1 DFQATT and CDR2 SNEGSKA (reference sequence). DNA of the CDR3: TGCAGCTGTATGAGGGAAAAACTGTTTTTT. Translation: CSCMREKLFF.

The genes are TRBV12-5 and TRBJ2-7, with 10 bases fitting TRBD1. This CDR3 is 15 amino acids long. V dropped 2 bases and J dropped 4; count of bases not matched to a gene: 5. CDR1 is LGHNT and CDR2 is FRNRAP in the germline V gene. Here the CDR3 DNA reads TGTGCTAGTGGTTTGCGACAGGGGGCATCATACGAGCAGTACTTC. It specifies CASGLRQGASYEQYF.

This clone was counted a single time. The chain has TRBV2 and TRBJ1-2; D uncertain. Looked up from germline, CDR1 is SNHLY and CDR2 is FYNNEI. The CDR3 consists of 15 residues. Trimming removed 5 bases from V and 5 bases from J, with 18 bases in between. CDR3 nucleotide sequence: TGTGCCAGCAGTCCCGGGGAGGGTCGTGTTTATGGCTACACCTTC. Translating gives CASSPGEGRVYGYTF.

The chain uses TRBV5-1 and TRBJ1-1; D is uncertain. Germline V CDR1 and CDR2: SGHRS, YFSETQ. This CDR3 is built from 13 residues. The V gene lost 4 bases and the J gene lost 6 bases, with 13 bases spanning the gap. CDR3 bases: TGCGCCAGCAGCCCATGGAGATTCGCTGAAGCTTTCTTT. This gives the protein CASSPWRFAEAFF.

V is TRBV4-2 and J is TRBJ2-1; weak D call: TRBD2 (7 bases). The CDR3 contains 15 residues. Trimming stripped 3 bases from V and 5 bases from J, with 14 bases between. Germline CDR1 is LGHNA and CDR2 is YNFKEQ. This chain's CDR3 is CASSQEGGVDNEQFF. Here the CDR3 DNA reads TGTGCCAGCAGCCAGGAGGGGGGGGTCGACAATGAGCAGTTCTTC.